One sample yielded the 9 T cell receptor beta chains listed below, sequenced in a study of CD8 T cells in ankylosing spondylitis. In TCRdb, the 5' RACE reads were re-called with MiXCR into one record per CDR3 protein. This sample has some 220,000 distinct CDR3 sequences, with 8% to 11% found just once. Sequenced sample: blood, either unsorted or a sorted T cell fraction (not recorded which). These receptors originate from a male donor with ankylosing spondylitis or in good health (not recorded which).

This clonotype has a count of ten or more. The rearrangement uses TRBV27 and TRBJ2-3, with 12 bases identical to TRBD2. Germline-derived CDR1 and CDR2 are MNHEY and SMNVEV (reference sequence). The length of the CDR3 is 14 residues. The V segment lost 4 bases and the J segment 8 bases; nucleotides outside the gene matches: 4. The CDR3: CASSYLAGGGTQYF. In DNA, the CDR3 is TGTGCCAGCAGTTATCTAGCGGGAGGGGGTACGCAGTATTTT.

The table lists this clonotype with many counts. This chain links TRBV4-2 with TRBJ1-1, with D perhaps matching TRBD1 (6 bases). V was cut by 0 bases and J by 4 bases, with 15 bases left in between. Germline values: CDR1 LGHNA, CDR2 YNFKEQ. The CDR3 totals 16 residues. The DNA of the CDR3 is TGTGCCAGCAGCCAAGACCTACAGGGTGCGCGCACTGAAGCTTTCTTT. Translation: CASSQDLQGARTEAFF.

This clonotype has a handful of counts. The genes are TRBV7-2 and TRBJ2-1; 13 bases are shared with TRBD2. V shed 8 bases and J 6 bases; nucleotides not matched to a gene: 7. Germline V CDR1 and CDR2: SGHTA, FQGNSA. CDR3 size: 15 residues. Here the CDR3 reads CASEAGLAGSNEQFF. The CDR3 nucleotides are TGTGCCAGCGAGGCGGGACTAGCGGGGTCCAATGAGCAGTTCTTC.

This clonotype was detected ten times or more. The CDR3, as DNA: TGTGCCAGCAGTAGACTGACAGGGGAGGACGAGCAGTACTTC. Its translation is CASSRLTGEDEQYF. This chain joins TRBV6-1 and TRBJ2-7; 8 bases are a match to TRBD1. This CDR3 region has 14 residues. In germline, CDR1 is MNHNS, CDR2 SASEGT. J lost 5 bases, V lost 5 bases, and 8 bases had no gene match.

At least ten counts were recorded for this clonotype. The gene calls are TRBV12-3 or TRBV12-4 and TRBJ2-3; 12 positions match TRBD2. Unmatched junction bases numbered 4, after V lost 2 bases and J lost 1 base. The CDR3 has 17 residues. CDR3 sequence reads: CASSLLAGGIRTDTQYF. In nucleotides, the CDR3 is TGTGCCAGCAGTTTACTAGCGGGAGGGATCCGCACAGATACGCAGTATTTT.

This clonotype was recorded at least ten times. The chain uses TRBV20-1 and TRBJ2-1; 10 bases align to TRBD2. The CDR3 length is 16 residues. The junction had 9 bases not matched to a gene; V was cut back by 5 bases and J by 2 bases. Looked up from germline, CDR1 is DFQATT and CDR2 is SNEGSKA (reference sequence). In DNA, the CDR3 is TGCAGTGCTCCGAACCCACTAGCGGGGACCTACAATGAGCAGTTCTTC. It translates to CSAPNPLAGTYNEQFF.

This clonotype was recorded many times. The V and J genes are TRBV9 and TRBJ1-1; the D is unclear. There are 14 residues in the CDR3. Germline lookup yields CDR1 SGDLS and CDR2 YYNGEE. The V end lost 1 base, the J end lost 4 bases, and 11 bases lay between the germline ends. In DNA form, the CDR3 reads TGTGCCAGCAGCGTAACACAAGAAGGCACTGAAGCTTTCTTT. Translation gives CASSVTQEGTEAFF.

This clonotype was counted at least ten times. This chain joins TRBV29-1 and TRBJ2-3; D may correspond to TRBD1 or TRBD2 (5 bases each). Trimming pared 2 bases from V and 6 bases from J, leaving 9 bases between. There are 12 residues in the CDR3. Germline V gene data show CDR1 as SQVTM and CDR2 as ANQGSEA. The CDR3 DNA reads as TGCAGCGTTGAAAAGGGACCTGATACGCAGTATTTT. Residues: CSVEKGPDTQYF.

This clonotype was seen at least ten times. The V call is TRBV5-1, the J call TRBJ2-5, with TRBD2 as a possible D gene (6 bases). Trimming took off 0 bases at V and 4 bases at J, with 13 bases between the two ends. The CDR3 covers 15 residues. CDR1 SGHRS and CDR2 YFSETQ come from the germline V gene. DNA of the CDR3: TGCGCCAGCAGCTTGGCCGGCAGGGAGGCAGAGACCCAGTACTTC. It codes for CASSLAGREAETQYF.